This TCR beta chain originates from a study of early T cells in non-severe SARS-CoV-2 infection (dated by TCRdb to about 2021). A note on the overall study: Because TCR sequencing relied on bulk RNA taken from unsorted whole blood, pairing of alpha and beta chains was not possible.

Results the study describes overall, beyond this receptor: Matching against VDJdb was skewed toward anti-spike CD8 responses, likely underestimated virus-specific expansions, and missed private and CD4 specificities.

The junction shows trimming of 4 bases on V and 9 bases on J, and the gene matches do not reach 6 bases of it. The CDR1 and CDR2 encoded by the germline V gene are KGHDR and SFDVKD. The CDR3 sequence holds 14 residues, the cysteine and phenylalanine included. Only the CDR3 DNA stays, 42 bases, in frame from base 1. To note about this clonotype: Its binding antigen is unknown. No qualities accompany the bases; no much larger clone lies one base away.

Set within a cohort of healthcare workers in London, UK, this nested case-control study involved weekly PCR testing of nasopharyngeal swabs along with blood sampling. Healthcare workers were recruited between 23 and 31 March 2020, during the week of the UK lockdown, and were followed weekly for up to about 16 weeks. The library was prepared using 5' RACE. Sequencing instrument: NextSeq 500. The TCR library protocol attached unique molecular identifiers to individual cDNA molecules to correct for sequencing error and PCR bias. Both TCR alpha and beta chains were sequenced, and tight co-correlation was observed between alpha and beta sequence abundances in each sample. In the source study's methods: V gene, J gene and CDR3 annotation of TCR sequences was performed with Decombinator V4. TCRs were defined as expanded if a significant change between any two time points was detected under a Poisson model with p below 0.0001. TCR abundances were normalised to the total number of TCRs sequenced per sample and were expressed as counts per million. TRAV1-2 paired with TRAJ12, TRAJ20 or TRAJ33 defined MAIT TCRs, while TRAV10 paired with TRAJ18 defined iNKT TCRs. VDJdb, accessed 1 November 2021, was searched for CMV, EBV and SARS-CoV-2 annotated TCRs, with TCRs annotated for multiple antigens excluded. TCRdb reworked the public reads: Q25 trimming with fastp, MiXCR clone assembly, productive beta chains retained. Rows are unified per CDR3 protein, each entry keeping the most common DNA and genes. These V and J calls are TCRdb output, not the study's own analysis. The sample yields more than 85,000 distinct CDR3 sequences; 15% to 20% were counted once. Clones ranked in the top ten supply around 1.3% of the sample.

Here the chain combines TRBV24-1 and TRBJ2-3; TRBD1 fits 10 bases in the junction. The sample consisted of whole blood. The receptor was isolated from an adult who was a healthcare worker with PCR-confirmed SARS-CoV-2 infection or an uninfected control (not recorded which). CDR3 loop: CATSDRGTGDTQYF. The bases are TGTGCCACCAGTGACCGAGGGACAGGGGACACGCAGTATTTT.